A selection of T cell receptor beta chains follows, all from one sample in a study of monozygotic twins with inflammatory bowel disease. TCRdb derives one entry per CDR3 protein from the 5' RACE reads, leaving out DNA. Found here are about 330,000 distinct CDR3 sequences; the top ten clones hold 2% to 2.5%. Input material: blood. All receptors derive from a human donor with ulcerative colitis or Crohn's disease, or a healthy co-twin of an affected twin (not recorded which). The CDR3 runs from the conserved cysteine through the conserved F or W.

CDR3: CSVEREKRTRDYNEQFF
length: 17
V: TRBV29-1
J: TRBJ2-1

CDR3: CSVEDQIRGTGELFF
length: 15
V: TRBV29-1
J: TRBJ2-2

CDR3: CASSLYSGIRETQYF
length: 15
V: TRBV28
J: TRBJ2-5

CDR3: CSARPSGLAGVTGELFF
length: 17
V: TRBV20-1
J: TRBJ2-2

CDR3: CANQQVFGGELFF
length: 13
V: TRBV6-6
J: TRBJ2-2

CDR3: CASSSGRGDRDSYNEQFF
length: 18
V: TRBV28
J: TRBJ2-1

CDR3: CASSLDRLAGHRTQYF
length: 16
V: TRBV11-2
J: TRBJ2-5

CDR3: CASSPDGGLNTEAFF
length: 15
V: TRBV5-1
J: TRBJ1-1

CDR3: CASRRSLAEAFF
length: 12
V: TRBV6-1
J: TRBJ1-1

CDR3: CASTMGQGYVAGELFF
length: 16
V: TRBV19
J: TRBJ2-2

CDR3: CNARASGRTGELFF
length: 14
V: TRBV20-1
J: TRBJ2-2

CDR3: CASSESRRPGELFF
length: 14
V: TRBV2
J: TRBJ1-4

CDR3: CASSSTGRGTRKPQHF
length: 16
V: TRBV28
J: TRBJ1-5

CDR3: CASSVAGVAYTEAFF
length: 15
V: TRBV5-1
J: TRBJ1-1

CDR3: CASNRGYEQFF
length: 11
V: TRBV2
J: TRBJ2-1

CDR3: CSARTGEGMNTEAFF
length: 15
V: TRBV20-1
J: TRBJ1-1

CDR3: CASSTPGGSSGNTIYF
length: 16
V: TRBV6-1
J: TRBJ1-3

CDR3: CASSSQGRHEQYF
length: 13
V: TRBV12-3/TRBV12-4
J: TRBJ2-7

CDR3: CASSLSWTVKGTDTQYF
length: 17
V: TRBV27
J: TRBJ2-3

CDR3: CASSFGTSGDFTGELFF
length: 17
V: TRBV5-1
J: TRBJ2-2